These T cell receptor beta chains were read from a single sample in a study of identical twins. One entry per CDR3 protein results from TCRdb running MiXCR on the 5' RACE reads. This sample carries 690,000 or so distinct CDR3 sequences, approximately 9% of them seen once, and the ten largest clones take 0.8% to 1%. This same sample was also part of a study on yellow fever vaccine responses in identical twins.

Material for sequencing was PBMCs. These receptors came from a woman under 30 in good health. The CDR3 runs from the conserved cysteine through the conserved F or W. Each record gives: clone size, D gene, J gene, V gene, CDR3 protein, CDR3 DNA. The D gene is left open where the match is weak. Rows may omit the clone size; those that give it use once, few, many or a size class.

- TRBD1 TRBJ1-5 TRBV7-6 CASSLEALGQGINQPQHF TGTGCCAGCAGCTTAGAGGCGCTCGGACAGGGAATTAATCAGCCCCAGCATTTT
many TRBD1 TRBJ2-7 TRBV7-2 CASTLTEATGNHEQYF TGTGCCAGCACCCTTACCGAAGCGACAGGGAACCACGAGCAGTACTTC
few - TRBJ2-7 TRBV29-1 CSVETEPYEQYF TGCAGCGTTGAAACGGAACCCTACGAGCAGTACTTC
few - TRBJ2-1 TRBV7-9 CASSLASLGDEQFF TGTGCCAGCAGCTTAGCGTCACTAGGGGATGAGCAGTTCTTC
- TRBD1 TRBJ2-7 TRBV7-2 CASSLSGTVLYEQYF TGTGCCAGCAGCTTATCCGGGACAGTGCTTTACGAGCAGTACTTC
few - TRBJ2-5 TRBV7-6 CASSLASLGQGRPETQYF TGTGCCAGCAGCTTAGCGTCCCTGGGCCAGGGAAGGCCAGAGACCCAGTACTTC
few - TRBJ1-2 TRBV14 CASSQDVRQVYGYTF TGTGCCAGCAGCCAAGATGTCAGACAGGTCTATGGCTACACCTTC
many TRBD1 TRBJ2-3 TRBV5-1 CASSLAQRQGLTDTQYF TGCGCCAGCAGCTTGGCCCAGAGACAGGGTCTAACAGATACGCAGTATTTT
many - TRBJ2-3 TRBV6-2/TRBV6-3 CASNLAEGATDTQYF TGTGCCAGCAACCTAGCGGAGGGGGCCACAGATACGCAGTATTTT
few TRBD2 TRBJ2-7 TRBV4-3 CASSPGLDFSYEQYF TGCGCCAGCAGTCCCGGACTAGACTTTTCCTACGAGCAGTACTTC
many - TRBJ2-4 TRBV11-2 CASSLVSFFAKNIQYF TGTGCCAGCAGCTTAGTTAGCTTCTTCGCCAAAAACATTCAGTACTTC
many TRBD1 TRBJ2-7 TRBV7-6 CASSLEAPGQVSYEQYF TGTGCCAGCAGCTTAGAGGCTCCGGGACAGGTCTCCTACGAGCAGTACTTC
many - TRBJ1-1 TRBV2 CASSVGGPNTEAFF TGTGCCAGCAGTGTTGGGGGCCCGAACACTGAAGCTTTCTTT
few - TRBJ2-1 TRBV20-1 CSARGGAGPYNEQFF TGCAGTGCTAGAGGGGGAGCGGGTCCCTACAATGAGCAGTTCTTC
few - TRBJ2-5 TRBV20-1 CSAKTGLETQYF TGCAGTGCAAAAACAGGGTTGGAGACCCAGTACTTC
many TRBD1 TRBJ2-2 TRBV28 CASSSQGETNTGELFF TGTGCCAGCAGTTCCCAGGGGGAGACGAACACCGGGGAGCTGTTTTTT
few - TRBJ2-7 TRBV14 CASSQSLAIYEQYF TGTGCCAGCAGCCAAAGTCTAGCAATCTACGAGCAGTACTTC
- - TRBJ2-1 TRBV9 CASSGEVGGQFF TGTGCCAGCAGCGGCGAGGTAGGGGGGCAGTTCTTC
- - TRBJ1-4 TRBV5-1 CASSLGVGLYEKLFF TGCGCCAGCAGCTTAGGGGTGGGACTCTATGAAAAACTGTTTTTT
- - TRBJ2-4 TRBV27 CASSFGAGINIRYF -
few TRBD1 TRBJ2-5 TRBV7-6 CASSRQGSEETQYF TGTGCCAGCAGCAGACAGGGTTCCGAAGAGACCCAGTACTTC
once - TRBJ2-7 TRBV5-1 CASSFNPGDSTEQYF TGCGCCAGCAGCTTTAATCCAGGGGACTCCACCGAGCAGTACTTC
many - TRBJ1-1 TRBV7-9 CASSLEDRPNTEAFF TGTGCCAGCAGCTTAGAGGACAGACCGAACACTGAAGCTTTCTTT
- TRBD2 TRBJ2-3 TRBV14 CASSQGSSGDSSDTQYF TGTGCCAGCAGCCAGGGTTCTAGCGGGGACTCTTCAGATACGCAGTATTTT
- TRBD2 TRBJ2-5 TRBV28 CASIGLAGVGSKGETQYF TGTGCCAGCATTGGACTAGCGGGAGTAGGCTCCAAAGGGGAGACCCAGTACTTC
few - TRBJ2-5 TRBV5-1 CASSLEAFGFQETQYF TGCGCCAGCAGCTTGGAAGCATTTGGCTTCCAAGAGACCCAGTACTTC
few - TRBJ2-7 TRBV6-2/TRBV6-3 CASSVEGSHYEQYF TGTGCCAGCAGTGTGGAGGGATCCCACTACGAGCAGTACTTC
many TRBD1 TRBJ1-2 TRBV24-1 CATSDGTGALYGYTF TGTGCCACCAGTGATGGGACAGGAGCTCTCTATGGCTACACCTTC
- TRBD2 TRBJ2-1 TRBV6-2/TRBV6-3 CASSPLTGGRNEQFF TGTGCCAGCAGCCCCCTAACGGGAGGGCGCAATGAGCAGTTCTTC
few TRBD2 TRBJ2-3 TRBV15 CATSRDGPAGGWGDTQYF TGTGCCACCAGCAGAGATGGGCCTGCGGGGGGATGGGGGGATACGCAGTATTTT
- - TRBJ2-5 TRBV6-1 CASKIEEVRGETQYF TGTGCCAGCAAAATAGAGGAGGTTAGAGGAGAGACCCAGTACTTC
few - TRBJ2-3 TRBV27 CASSWTATDTQYF TGTGCCAGCAGCTGGACAGCCACAGATACGCAGTATTTT
many TRBD1 TRBJ1-1 TRBV11-2 CASSGDRAYTEAFF TGTGCCAGCAGCGGAGACAGGGCCTACACTGAAGCTTTCTTT
many - TRBJ2-1 TRBV15 CATSRETRDEQFF TGTGCCACCAGCAGAGAGACTAGAGATGAGCAGTTCTTC
many - TRBJ1-4 TRBV28 CASSLLSEKLFF TGTGCCAGCAGTTTATTAAGTGAAAAACTGTTTTTT
- - TRBJ2-2 TRBV28 CASSSTLTGELFF TGTGCCAGCAGTTCGACACTAACCGGGGAGCTGTTTTTT
once - TRBJ2-3 TRBV7-9 CASSLFRLVSTDTQYF TGTGCCAGCAGCTTATTTCGACTCGTTAGCACAGATACGCAGTATTTT
few - TRBJ2-1 TRBV5-6 CASNPRVWIQSYNEQFF TGTGCCAGCAACCCTAGGGTGTGGATTCAATCCTACAATGAGCAGTTCTTC
few - TRBJ2-2 TRBV5-1 CASSSDRTNTGELFF TGCGCCAGCAGCTCCGACAGGACCAACACCGGGGAGCTGTTTTTT
few TRBD2 TRBJ2-7 TRBV5-1 CASSPGQTSGMEQYF TGCGCCAGCAGCCCAGGGCAAACTAGCGGGATGGAGCAGTACTTC
- TRBD1 TRBJ1-2 TRBV27 CASSLKGQGSGYTF TGTGCCAGCAGTTTAAAAGGACAGGGGTCCGGCTACACCTTC
few - TRBJ2-7 TRBV27 CASSPYLVRITYEQYF TGTGCCAGCAGTCCCTACCTGGTCAGAATTACGTACGAGCAGTACTTC
- - TRBJ1-6 TRBV27 CASSPQTYNSPLHF TGTGCCAGCAGTCCCCAGACGTACAATTCACCCCTCCACTTT
many - TRBJ2-3 TRBV29-1 CSVEAHTDTQYF TGCAGCGTTGAAGCTCACACGGATACGCAGTATTTT
- TRBD2 TRBJ2-7 TRBV7-9 CASSPPGGGAYEQYF TGTGCCAGCAGCCCCCCGGGTGGGGGGGCCTACGAGCAGTACTTC
- TRBD2 TRBJ2-1 TRBV6-1 CASMRVAGGYNEQFF TGTGCCAGCATGAGGGTGGCGGGGGGGTACAATGAGCAGTTCTTC
many - TRBJ2-4 TRBV12-3/TRBV12-4 CASSFGTTWGNIQYF TGTGCCAGCAGTTTTGGGACCACCTGGGGGAACATTCAGTACTTC